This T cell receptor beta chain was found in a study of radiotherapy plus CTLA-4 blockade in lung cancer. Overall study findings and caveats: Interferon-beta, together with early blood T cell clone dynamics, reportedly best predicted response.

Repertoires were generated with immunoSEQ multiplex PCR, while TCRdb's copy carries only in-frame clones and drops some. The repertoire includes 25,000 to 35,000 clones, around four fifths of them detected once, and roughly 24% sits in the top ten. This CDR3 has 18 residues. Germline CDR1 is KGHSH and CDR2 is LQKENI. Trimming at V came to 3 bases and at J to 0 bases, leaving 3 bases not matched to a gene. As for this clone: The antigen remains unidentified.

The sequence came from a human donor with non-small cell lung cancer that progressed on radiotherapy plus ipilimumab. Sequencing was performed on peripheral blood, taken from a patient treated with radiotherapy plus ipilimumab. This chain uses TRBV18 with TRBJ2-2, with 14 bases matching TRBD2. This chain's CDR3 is CASSPGLAGETNTGELFF. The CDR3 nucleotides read TGTGCCAGCTCACCGGGACTAGCGGGGGAGACGAACACCGGGGAGCTGTTTTTT.